The 27 T cell receptor beta chains given below trace back to one sample, sequenced in a study of shared clonotypes between healthy human individuals. Profiled with immunoSEQ multiplex PCR; TCRdb holds only in-frame clones, not every one. There are 1.5 million to 2.5 million clones in the sample; approximately 95% occur only once, and under 1.5% lies in the top ten. Terminally differentiated effector memory CD45RA+ cells were left out of the naive CD8 fraction, which was CD45RO-negative and positively selected for CCR7. Source material: naive CD8+ T cells sorted from blood. The receptors originated from a man younger than 35 in good health.

The V and J genes are TRBV27 and TRBJ2-7; the match to TRBD2 covers 10 bases. Germline lookup yields CDR1 MNHEY and CDR2 SMNVEV (reference sequence). Trimming removed 4 bases from V and 0 bases from J; junction bases left unmatched: 6. This CDR3 contains 16 residues. CDR3 residues: CASSSSGGLPSYEQYF. The CDR3 DNA follows: TGTGCCAGCAGTTCTAGCGGGGGCCTCCCCTCCTACGAGCAGTACTTC.

To note about this clone: The same CDR3 can be traced to other DNA sequences in this sample. The rearrangement links TRBV5-6 to TRBJ1-5; 9 bases fit TRBD1. The CDR3 totals 15 residues. The germline CDR1 and CDR2 sequences are SGHDT and YYEEEE. V shed 4 bases, J shed 4 bases, and the junction held 6 bases outside the gene matches. The CDR3 DNA reads as TGTGCCAGCAGCCTAGCCGGGACAGGGAATCAGCCCCAGCATTTT. Its protein product is CASSLAGTGNQPQHF.

This sequence joins TRBV10-3 and TRBJ1-1, with D unclear. CDR1 and CDR2 (germline): ENHRY, SYGVKD. Trimming took off 7 bases at V and 1 base at J, with 10 bases between the two ends. The CDR3 extends over 13 amino acids. As DNA, the CDR3 is TGTGCCATCAAGGGCCCGGGGAACACTGAAGCTTTCTTT. Translating gives CAIKGPGNTEAFF.

V and J are TRBV6-5 and TRBJ2-1, with TRBD1 matching 7 bases. CDR3 length equals 14 residues. Germline CDR1 reads MNHEY; CDR2 reads SVGAGI. Germline trimming cut 4 bases from V and 8 bases from J; bases unmatched to any gene: 8. This CDR3 is CASSSMTGRDEQFF. The CDR3 DNA sequence: TGTGCCAGCAGTTCCATGACAGGGCGGGATGAGCAGTTCTTC.

V usage is TRBV6-6 and J usage is TRBJ1-4; D is unresolved. Trimming stripped 0 bases from V and 8 bases from J, with 7 bases between. The CDR3 extends over 13 amino acids. CDR1 and CDR2 from the germline V gene are MNHNY and SVGAGI (reference sequence). The CDR3 DNA follows: TGTGCCAGCAGTTACTCCCGATTGGAAAAACTGTTTTTT. This translates into CASSYSRLEKLFF.

The chain links TRBV6-5 to TRBJ2-1; unclear D gene. With 2 bases removed from V and 6 bases from J, the gap between germline ends came to 8 bases. The germline gives CDR1 MNHEY, CDR2 SVGAGI. This CDR3 is built from 13 residues. The CDR3 loop is CASSYELGNEQFF. In DNA, the CDR3 is TGTGCCAGCAGTTACGAGCTGGGCAATGAGCAGTTCTTC.

Comments on this clone: Different DNA sequences within this sample yield the same CDR3. The CDR3, as DNA: TGTGCCAGTAGTATAGGCGCAGGGGACTATGGCTACACCTTC. Encoded protein: CASSIGAGDYGYTF. This chain connects TRBV19 to TRBJ1-2; D is perhaps TRBD1 (6 bases). V gave up 1 base and J gave up 3 bases, with 9 bases separating them. The length of the CDR3 is 14 residues. Germline assignment: CDR1 LNHDA and CDR2 SQIVND (reference sequence).

The J gene is TRBJ2-5, the V gene TRBV4-1, with TRBD1 matching 8 bases. CDR3 length: 16 amino acids. CDR1 MGHRA and CDR2 YSYEKL come from the germline V gene. With 1 base clipped from V and 2 bases from J, the junction kept 6 bases outside the gene matches. The CDR3 sequence: CASSQVLQGGQETQYF. In DNA, the CDR3 is TGCGCCAGCAGCCAAGTATTACAGGGGGGACAAGAGACCCAGTACTTC.

The genes are TRBV5-1 and TRBJ2-7; 8 bases map to TRBD1. Per germline, CDR1 SGHRS and CDR2 YFSETQ. Trimming took 4 bases from V and 2 from J; bases not matched to a gene: 5. The CDR3 extends over 14 amino acids. Here the CDR3 reads CASSHPGQAYEQYF. CDR3 sequence (DNA): TGCGCCAGCAGCCACCCGGGACAGGCCTACGAGCAGTACTTC.

The rearrangement joins TRBV4-1 to TRBJ1-2, with D tentatively TRBD1 (6 bases). This CDR3 region has 17 residues. Germline CDR1 and CDR2: MGHRA and YSYEKL. The V gene lost 1 base and the J gene lost 4 bases, with 19 bases spanning the gap. The DNA for the CDR3 is TGCGCCAGCAGCCAAGCGGGGTTTCTGCAGGGGCCCTATGGCTACACCTTC. It yields the protein CASSQAGFLQGPYGYTF.

In this sample, this clone turned up once. The V gene is TRBV29-1, the J gene TRBJ2-7; D possibly corresponds to TRBD2 (7 bases). The V gene lost 6 bases and the J gene lost 5 bases, with 20 bases spanning the gap. This CDR3 has 14 residues. The germline V gene has CDR1 SQVTM and CDR2 ANQGSEA. CDR3 protein: CSVLGGAVLDEQYF. In DNA, the CDR3 is TGCAGCGTCTTGGGGGGGGCCGTGTTAGACGAGCAGTACTTC.

The J gene is TRBJ1-1, the V gene TRBV7-3, with 8 bases that match TRBD1. The length of the CDR3 is 15 residues. CDR1 and CDR2 from the germline V gene are SGHTA and FQGTGA. V gave up 5 bases and J gave up 2 bases; unmatched junction bases: 7. CDR3 nucleotides: TGTGCCAGCAGCCCAAAGACAGGGGCCAACACTGAAGCTTTCTTT. This translates into CASSPKTGANTEAFF.

V gene TRBV5-1 combines with J gene TRBJ2-1; D call uncertain. Between the trimmed V and J ends, which lost 4 bases and 5 bases, there was a span of 13 bases. The CDR3 is 14 residues long. CDR1 and CDR2 (germline): SGHRS, YFSETQ. CDR3 sequence (DNA): TGCGCCAGCAGCGTAATTCTTGGAGACAATGAGCAGTTCTTC. It specifies CASSVILGDNEQFF.

The sample holds one count of this clone. This sequence joins TRBV4-1 and TRBJ2-7, with D unresolved. CDR3 length: 12 residues. V was pared by 1 base and J by 5 bases, with 6 bases between. In germline, CDR1 is MGHRA, CDR2 YSYEKL. The CDR3 reads CASSQAVDEQYF. The CDR3 nucleotides read TGCGCCAGCAGCCAAGCTGTCGACGAGCAGTACTTC.

Here the CDR3 reads CASSSDGTPYEQYF. The CDR3 nucleotides are TGTGCCAGCAGCTCTGACGGGACCCCCTACGAGCAGTACTTC. This rearrangement joins TRBV7-9 to TRBJ2-7; D may correspond to TRBD1 or TRBD2 (5 bases each). This CDR3 has 14 amino acids. Trimming shortened V by 4 bases and J by 2 bases, and 12 bases separated the two germline ends. Germline V gene sequence: CDR1 SEHNR, CDR2 FQNEAQ (reference sequence).

The V call is TRBV2, the J call TRBJ2-7; D tentatively fits TRBD1 or TRBD2 (5 bases each). CDR3 length: 14 amino acids. Trimming removed 7 bases at V and 0 bases at J, with 13 bases between. CDR1 SNHLY and CDR2 FYNNEI come from the germline V gene. CDR3 nucleotides: TGTGCCAGCACCCGAGGGGTCAGCTCCTACGAGCAGTACTTC. It is translated as CASTRGVSSYEQYF.

This clone was counted between two and nine times. The rearrangement links TRBV7-9 to TRBJ1-1, with D unresolved. This CDR3 is built from 13 residues. Between the trimmed V and J ends, which lost 6 bases and 7 bases, there was a span of 15 bases. CDR1 is SEHNR and CDR2 is FQNEAQ in the germline V gene (reference sequence). The CDR3 sequence: CASRWGEGGEAFF. In DNA, the CDR3 is TGTGCCAGCAGATGGGGAGAGGGTGGTGAAGCTTTCTTT.

V usage is TRBV11-1 and J usage is TRBJ2-7; D is possibly TRBD2 (5 bases). The V end was cut by 5 bases, the J end by 4 bases, with 9 bases between. Germline CDR1 is SGHAT and CDR2 is FQDESV (reference sequence). CDR3 length: 12 amino acids. The CDR3 DNA is TGTGCCAGCAGCCGGGAAGGGTACGAGCAGTACTTC. This gives the protein CASSREGYEQYF.

The count of this clone is one. This rearrangement joins TRBV27 to TRBJ1-2; D is uncertain. The ends were cut back, 3 bases at V and 7 bases at J, with 24 bases in the middle. The CDR3 spans 17 residues. Germline CDR1 reads MNHEY; CDR2 reads SMNVEV (reference sequence). Here the CDR3 reads CASSFNAGNPGILGYTF. The CDR3 DNA is TGTGCCAGCAGTTTTAACGCCGGGAACCCCGGGATCCTTGGCTACACCTTC.

This chain links TRBV9 with TRBJ2-1; TRBD1 matches 9 bases. The CDR3 is 16 residues long. CDR1 is SGDLS, CDR2 YYNGEE, per germline. V was clipped by 3 bases and J by 12 bases; unmatched bases: 16. The CDR3 sequence: CASSARGQGGLPWQFF. The CDR3, as DNA: TGTGCCAGCAGCGCCCGGGGACAGGGAGGGCTGCCTTGGCAGTTCTTC. The full variable domain, in which reference TRBV9 and TRBJ2-1 provide the parts outside the CDR3, is DSGVTQTPKHLITATGQRVTLRCSPRSGDLSVYWYQQSLDQGLQFLIQYYNGEERAKGNILERFSAQQFPDLHSELNLSSLELGDSALYFCASSARGQGGLPWQFFGPGTRLTVL.

The chain has TRBV27 and TRBJ2-7, with D perhaps matching TRBD2 (6 bases). Germline CDR1 reads MNHEY; CDR2 reads SMNVEV (reference sequence). The CDR3 runs 12 residues. Trimming removed 6 bases at V and 3 bases at J, with 9 bases between. In DNA form, the CDR3 reads TGTGCCAGCAGGGGGACTTTCTACGAGCAGTACTTC. This gives the protein CASRGTFYEQYF.

Regarding this clone: The same CDR3 arises from other DNA sequences in this sample as well. This chain joins TRBV9 and TRBJ2-2, with D perhaps matching TRBD2 (5 bases). V gave up 3 bases and J gave up 5 bases, with 11 bases separating them. Germline V gene sequence: CDR1 SGDLS, CDR2 YYNGEE. This CDR3 is 14 amino acids long. CDR3 DNA: TGTGCCAGCAGCGCCAGTCCGGGGACCGGGGAGCTGTTTTTT. Protein: CASSASPGTGELFF.

This chain uses TRBV6-1 with TRBJ2-5; D gene unclear. The CDR3 is made up of 18 amino acids. V gave up 1 base and J gave up 4 bases, with 22 bases separating them. Germline V gene lookup returns CDR1 MNHNS and CDR2 SASEGT. CDR3 coding DNA: TGTGCCAGCAGTGAAGGAGTCGCTTTGTTTTGGAATTCAGAGACCCAGTACTTC. The encoded protein is CASSEGVALFWNSETQYF.

The chain combines TRBV28 with TRBJ2-1; possibly TRBD2 for D (5 bases). Germline lookup yields CDR1 MDHEN and CDR2 SYDVKM. The V gene lost 4 bases and the J gene lost 1 base, with 11 bases spanning the gap. This CDR3 comprises 15 residues. Written as DNA, the CDR3 is TGTGCCAGCAGTTCCGGGGATTCATCCTACAATGAGCAGTTCTTC. It is translated as CASSSGDSSYNEQFF.

The chain uses TRBV5-1 and TRBJ2-1; D is tentatively TRBD1 or TRBD2 (6 bases each). CDR3 size: 17 residues. CDR1 is SGHRS, CDR2 YFSETQ, per germline. V gave up 3 bases and J gave up 5 bases, with 21 bases separating them. The CDR3 coding sequence is TGCGCCAGCAGCTATTATCCCGGGGGCAGGGAGCACAATGAGCAGTTCTTC. Translating it yields CASSYYPGGREHNEQFF.

This chain links TRBV2 with TRBJ2-5; 10 bases are shared with TRBD1. The CDR3 covers 14 residues. Per the germline V gene, CDR1 is SNHLY and CDR2 is FYNNEI. The J segment lost 2 bases and the V segment lost 6 bases, leaving 3 bases of the junction unmatched. The DNA of the CDR3 is TGTGCCAGCAGCCGGGACAGGGGACAAGAGACCCAGTACTTC. Its protein product is CASSRDRGQETQYF. The full variable domain, completed using reference TRBV2 and TRBJ2-5, is EPEVTQTPSHQVTQMGQEVILRCVPISNHLYFYWYRQILGQKVEFLVSFYNNEISEKSEIFDDQFSVERPDGSNFTLKIRSTKLEDSAMYFCASSRDRGQETQYFGPGTRLLVL.

This chain uses TRBV13 with TRBJ2-7; D possibly uses TRBD1 or TRBD2 (6 bases each). Deletions cut 5 bases from V and 4 bases from J, with 18 bases between. Looked up from germline, CDR1 is PRHDT and CDR2 is FYEKMQ (reference sequence). The CDR3 contains 15 residues. The CDR3 sequence is CASSPPGAGSYEQYF. The CDR3 bases are TGTGCCAGCAGCCCACCGGGGGCGGGCTCATACGAGCAGTACTTC.